This T cell receptor beta chain was profiled in a study of blood T cells in healthy people across ages. Study background: Using template switching, researchers captured about one barcoded beta molecule for each two T cells.

Sample-barcoded 5' priming and a J-beta primer mix drove a second PCR of roughly 7 to 11 cycles. Each CDR3 protein is one row after TCRdb ran MiXCR on the 5' RACE reads. This sample has about a million distinct CDR3 sequences, with about 48% found just once. Between the trimmed V and J ends, which lost 0 bases and 7 bases, there was a span of 13 bases. CDR3 length equals 15 residues. Per the germline V gene, CDR1 is LGHDT and CDR2 is YNNKEL (reference sequence). The sample comprised blood. The chain combines TRBV3-1 with TRBJ1-5; D may be TRBD1 (6 bases). The source of this sequence is a man aged 30 to 45 in good health. CDR3 sequence: CASSQDQGIRQPQHF. CDR3 coding DNA: TGTGCCAGCAGCCAAGATCAGGGGATACGGCAGCCCCAGCATTTT.